This T cell receptor (beta chain) was observed in a study of T cells in localized non-small cell lung cancer. The repertoire was sequenced with immunoSEQ multiplex PCR; TCRdb's copy has only in-frame clones and lacks some. The sample consists of approximately 23,000 clones, 85% to 90% of them appearing once. Per the germline V gene, CDR1 is LNHDA and CDR2 is SQIVND (reference sequence). There are 14 residues in the CDR3. With 6 bases removed from V and 7 bases from J, the gap between germline ends came to 16 bases. Study-level points and caveats: A denser population of T cells in blood accompanied longer overall survival. Because sequencing included only one region (of the tumor), heterogeneity remains possible. It was uninvolved adjacent lung that showed the highest T cell clonality, exceeding tumor.

A word on this clone: Its target is unknown.

The V and J genes are TRBV19 and TRBJ2-1, with a weak D call TRBD2 (6 bases). The receptor comes from a male donor older than 55 with stage I lung adenocarcinoma. Source: peripheral blood, taken before any cancer treatment. The CDR3 spells CASRLQVGSNEQFF. DNA of the CDR3: TGTGCCAGTAGGCTCCAGGTCGGGAGTAATGAGCAGTTCTTC. Variable domain in full (rest from reference TRBV19 and TRBJ2-1): DGGITQSPKYLFRKEGQNVTLSCEQNLNHDAMYWYRQDPGQGLRLIYYSQIVNDFQKGDIAEGYSVSREKKESFPLTVTSAQKNPTAFYLCASRLQVGSNEQFFGPGTRLTVL.